These 23 T cell receptor beta chains were all obtained from the same sample, sequenced in a study of blood T cells in healthy people across ages. A sample-barcoded 5' primer and a J-beta primer mix were used in a second PCR of about 6 to 11 cycles. TCRdb re-analysed the 5' RACE reads in MiXCR, keeping a single row per CDR3 protein. The data contain more than 750,000 distinct CDR3 sequences, 25% to 30% of them singletons. These same data were also listed under a study on T cells of mothers and their children.

Material: blood. The receptor source for this set is a woman between 40 and 55 years old in good health.

V usage is TRBV6-5 and J usage is TRBJ1-2, with D unresolved. From germline, CDR1 is MNHEY and CDR2 SVGAGI. V lost 6 bases, J lost 7 bases, and 21 bases lay in between. The CDR3 contains 15 residues. The CDR3 region is CASRPSFWQIAGYTF. The CDR3, as DNA: TGTGCCAGCAGACCTTCGTTTTGGCAAATCGCTGGCTACACCTTC.

As for this clonotype: A much larger clone lies one base from this, so it may be a read error. V and J are TRBV18 and TRBJ2-7, with 9 positions matching TRBD2. The end of the DNA is better explained by TRBJ2-5, so the J call may be wrong. CDR1 KGHSH and CDR2 LQKENI come from the germline V gene. This CDR3 has 15 amino acids. CDR3 sequence (DNA): TGTGCCAGCTCACCATCCCTAGCGGGGCGGGAGACCCAGTACTTC. It codes for CASSPSLAGRETQYF.

The chain has TRBV5-1 and TRBJ2-3, with 12 bases fitting TRBD2. The J segment lost 6 bases and the V segment lost 4 bases, leaving 6 bases of the junction unmatched. Germline V gene lookup returns CDR1 SGHRS and CDR2 YFSETQ. The CDR3 covers 15 residues. The CDR3 is CASSTTSGSRDTQYF. The CDR3, as DNA: TGCGCCAGCAGCACGACTAGCGGGAGTCGGGATACGCAGTATTTT.

The V call is TRBV29-1, the J call TRBJ1-1, with a possible D match to TRBD1 (6 bases). V was cut by 5 bases and J by 4 bases, with 11 bases left in between. Germline V CDR1 and CDR2: SQVTM, ANQGSEA. The CDR3 runs 12 residues. CDR3 sequence reads: CSVQGQSTEAFF. CDR3 sequence (DNA): TGCAGCGTTCAGGGGCAGAGCACTGAAGCTTTCTTT.

This clonotype was detected many times. The rearrangement joins TRBV6-2 or TRBV6-3 to TRBJ1-1, with a weak D call TRBD1 (6 bases). The germline gives CDR1 MNHEY, CDR2 SVGEGT. The V and J ends lost 5 bases and 1 base respectively, with 11 bases between them. This CDR3 contains 14 residues. DNA of the CDR3: TGTGCCAGCAGTACCGACAGGACGAACACTGAAGCTTTCTTT. Residues: CASSTDRTNTEAFF.

This clonotype was found a few times. This rearrangement joins TRBV28 to TRBJ2-7; a possible D gene is TRBD1 (7 bases). Germline loops: CDR1 MDHEN, CDR2 SYDVKM. The CDR3 is 14 amino acids. V dropped 6 bases and J dropped 3 bases, with 15 bases sitting between them. The CDR3, as DNA: TGTGCCAGCAGCCGCGGGACAGACTACTACGAGCAGTACTTC. Its protein is CASSRGTDYYEQYF.

This clonotype occurred a few times. The chain is built from TRBV20-1 and TRBJ2-1; D possibly matches TRBD1 or TRBD2 (5 bases each). The CDR3 is 11 residues long. V was shortened by 6 bases and J by 7 bases, with 10 bases between the two germline ends. CDR1 is DFQATT, CDR2 SNEGSKA, per germline (reference sequence). CDR3: CSAPRENEQFF. CDR3 in DNA: TGCAGTGCCCCCAGGGAGAATGAGCAGTTCTTC.

This clonotype occurred a few times. This rearrangement joins TRBV7-6 to TRBJ2-3; 10 bases are a match to TRBD2. Germline-derived CDR1 and CDR2 are SGHVS and FNYEAQ. The CDR3 covers 15 residues. Trimming removed 5 bases from V and 2 bases from J; junction bases left unmatched: 4. The CDR3 nucleotides are TGTGCCAGCAGCCAGCGGGGGGGTAACACAGATACGCAGTATTTT. It translates to CASSQRGGNTDTQYF.

Turning to this clonotype: A much larger clone lies one base from this, so it may be a read error. The CDR3 protein is CASSVLGGSDEQYF. DNA for the CDR3: TGTGCCAGCAGTGTGCTAGGCGGTTCCGACGAGCAGTACTTC. The chain uses TRBV27 and TRBJ2-4; D call uncertain. The J call may be mistaken, given a closer DNA end match to TRBJ2-7. The germline V gene encodes CDR1 MNHEY and CDR2 SMNVEV (reference sequence). CDR3 length equals 14 residues.

This clonotype was observed many times. The chain joins TRBV20-1 to TRBJ2-7; possible D gene TRBD2, 6 bases. Germline CDR1 reads DFQATT; CDR2 reads SNEGSKA (reference sequence). This CDR3 spans 13 amino acids. As DNA, the CDR3 is TGCAGGGGGGTCGGCGGGGAAGCCTACGAGCAGTACTTC. Translating it yields CRGVGGEAYEQYF.

The chain's CDR3 is CASSLLAGGGETQYF. The CDR3 nucleotides are TGTGCCAGCAGCCTACTAGCGGGGGGAGGAGAGACCCAGTACTTC. The rearrangement links TRBV7-3 to TRBJ2-5; 12 bases map to TRBD2. The J segment lost 4 bases and the V segment lost 5 bases, leaving 5 bases of the junction unmatched. The germline gives CDR1 SGHTA, CDR2 FQGTGA. This CDR3 has 15 amino acids.

This clonotype has just a few counts. This may be a read error: a much more frequent sequence differs by one nucleotide. The chain has TRBV12-3 or TRBV12-4 and TRBJ1-6; tentatively, D is TRBD1 (6 bases). The CDR3 runs 16 residues. The CDR3 sequence: CAGSRDRPPRNSPLHF. CDR3 nucleotides: TGTGCCGGCAGCCGAGACAGGCCCCCTCGGAATTCACCCCTCCACTTT.

This chain uses TRBV24-1 with TRBJ2-7; TRBD2 aligns across 13 bases. Per germline, CDR1 KGHDR and CDR2 SFDVKD. This CDR3 spans 15 amino acids. V dropped 5 bases and J dropped 3; count of bases not matched to a gene: 3. CDR3 DNA: TGTGCCACCAGTGGCGGACTAGCGGGGGACTACGAGCAGTACTTC. Translating gives CATSGGLAGDYEQYF.

The genes are TRBV27 and TRBJ1-5, with D possibly being TRBD1 (5 bases). Germline lookup yields CDR1 MNHEY and CDR2 SMNVEV (reference sequence). Trimming removed 3 bases at V and 3 bases at J, with 9 bases between. The CDR3 has 14 amino acids. The CDR3 loop reads CASSFGGINQPQHF. CDR3 DNA: TGTGCCAGCAGTTTCGGGGGGATCAATCAGCCCCAGCATTTT.

This clonotype was detected only a few times. The V and J genes are TRBV28 and TRBJ2-2; unclear D gene. V was cut by 11 bases and J by 5 bases, with 15 bases left in between. CDR3 length equals 13 residues. The germline V gene has CDR1 MDHEN and CDR2 SYDVKM. CDR3 sequence: CAHAAPVTGELFF. In nucleotides, the CDR3 is TGTGCCCACGCGGCCCCCGTTACCGGGGAGCTGTTTTTT. Complete variable domain (other parts from reference TRBV28 and TRBJ2-2): DVKVTQSSRYLVKRTGEKVFLECVQDMDHENMFWYRQDPGLGLRLIYFSYDVKMKEKGDIPEGYSVSREKKERFSLILESASTNQTSMYLCAHAAPVTGELFFGEGSRLTVL.

This chain uses TRBV13 with TRBJ1-2, with D possibly being TRBD1 (5 bases). This CDR3 region has 14 residues. Trimming cost V 7 bases and J 4 bases, with 16 bases left between them. Looked up from germline, CDR1 is PRHDT and CDR2 is FYEKMQ (reference sequence). This CDR3 is CASMPGSSSYGYTF. The DNA for the CDR3 is TGTGCCAGCATGCCAGGGTCGTCGAGCTATGGCTACACCTTC.

The V gene is TRBV7-3, the J gene TRBJ1-1; tentative D call: TRBD1 (6 bases). V shed 2 bases and J shed 0 bases, with 13 bases lying between them. The CDR3 is 16 residues long. Germline V gives CDR1 SGHTA, CDR2 FQGTGA. Here the CDR3 reads CASSLGQGRMNTEAFF. CDR3 sequence (DNA): TGTGCCAGCAGCTTAGGTCAGGGGAGGATGAACACTGAAGCTTTCTTT.

The CDR3 DNA reads TGTGCCACCAGTGATCCGATGGCTGGACAGAGGGGAGAGCAGTACTTC. Amino acids: CATSDPMAGQRGEQYF. The chain is built from TRBV24-1 and TRBJ2-7, with a possible D match to TRBD1 (6 bases). V lost 3 bases and J 7 bases, leaving 21 bases between the germline ends. Per germline, CDR1 KGHDR and CDR2 SFDVKD. The CDR3 loop spans 16 amino acids.

Details on this clonotype: This sequence may be a read error, since a much larger clone differs from it by one base. V and J are TRBV12-3 or TRBV12-4 and TRBJ2-6; D is perhaps TRBD1 (5 bases). The CDR3 runs 14 residues. CDR3 bases: TGTGCCAGCAGCCTGGCGTCTGGGGCCGACGTCCTGACTTTC. Protein product: CASSLASGADVLTF.

A note on this clonotype: A read error may be the cause here, since a much bigger clone is one base away. V usage is TRBV20-1 and J usage is TRBJ2-5, with 7 bases fitting TRBD1. V lost 5 bases to trimming and J lost 2 bases; unmatched junction nucleotides: 11. Germline assignment: CDR1 DFQATT and CDR2 SNEGSKA (reference sequence). CDR3 length: 15 amino acids. The chain's CDR3 is CSAPNRGSTQETQYF. Here the CDR3 DNA reads TGCAGTGCTCCCAACAGGGGATCAACACAAGAGACCCAGTACTTC.

At least ten counts were recorded for this clonotype. The chain links TRBV4-3 to TRBJ1-5, with a weak D call TRBD1 (6 bases). This CDR3 is 15 amino acids long. V was clipped by 3 bases and J by 0 bases, with 9 bases between them. The germline CDR1 and CDR2 sequences are LGHNA and YSLEER. The CDR3 bases are TGCGCCAGCAGCCAGACAGGTAATAGCAATCAGCCCCAGCATTTT. The encoded protein is CASSQTGNSNQPQHF.

A few counts support this clonotype. The J gene is TRBJ1-2, the V gene TRBV27; TRBD1 might be the D (6 bases). Germline CDR1 and CDR2: MNHEY and SMNVEV (reference sequence). The V and J ends lost 6 bases and 7 bases respectively, with 12 bases between them. CDR3 length: 12 amino acids. CDR3 protein: CASRPTGGGYTF. In DNA, the CDR3 is TGTGCCAGCAGGCCGACAGGAGGTGGCTACACCTTC.

The chain combines TRBV5-1 with TRBJ2-4; maybe TRBD2 (6 bases). The closer fit of TRBJ2-7 to the DNA end suggests the J call may be wrong. The germline gives CDR1 SGHRS, CDR2 YFSETQ. The CDR3 sequence is 14 residues long. CDR3 DNA: TGCGCCAGCAGCTGGGCCGGGACTCCCTACGAGCAGTACTTC. Protein product: CASSWAGTPYEQYF.